This T cell receptor (beta chain) was recorded in a study of Ad26.COV2.S vaccination and SARS-CoV-2 variants. Across the study: Administration of Ad26.COV2.S was intramuscular, either once or twice 56 days apart.

Regarding the study as a whole: The study found higher spike-specific TCR breadth in vaccine than placebo recipients.

A remark on this clone: The antigen remains undetermined.

The CDR3 totals 16 residues. Noted treatment: over 15 received Ad26.COV2.S at low or high dose, single or two shots; a few received placebo; per-sample allocation not given. Sampling took place 63 days after the first vaccine or placebo injection. An 18-55-year-old adult in Boston served as donor. Clones were read by immunoSEQ multiplex PCR, and TCRdb kept only the in-frame ones, dropping some. The sample contains about 440,000 clones, 90% of which appear only once. The chain is built from TRBV12-2 and TRBJ2-2; the tabulated D call, TRBD1, remains unverified against the DNA. TRBV12-2 is tagged as a pseudogene. The sample here was peripheral blood, taken in a trial of Ad26.COV2.S vaccine versus placebo. This TCR came from a person between 18 and 65 years old who received the Ad26.COV2.S COVID-19 vaccine or a placebo. The CDR3 sequence is CASRPDRGTGTGELFF. As DNA, the CDR3 is TGTGCAAGTCGCCCGGACAGGGGGACCGGGACCGGGGAGCTGTTTTTT.